This T cell receptor (beta chain) stems from a study of Graves' ophthalmopathy and Graves' hyperthyroidism. As the starting material, around 10 ml of fresh peripheral blood yielded the PBMCs. Amplifying from RNA transcripts, the study obtained TCR beta CDR3 regions. First-round RT-PCR with HTBI primers preceded a second-round multiplex PCR. TCRdb fed the multiplex PCR reads into MiXCR, producing one record per CDR3 protein. Here the sample spans almost 750,000 distinct CDR3 sequences, 40% being singletons. CDR1 is ENHRY and CDR2 is SYGVKD in the germline V gene. V gave up 7 bases and J gave up 2 bases, with 11 bases separating them. This CDR3 has 14 residues. This clonotype was found many times. The antigen remains unidentified. Broader study findings: Ophthalmopathy progression was predicted with roughly 68% sensitivity and approximately 72% specificity. Blood was where most expanded thyroid clonotypes above 0.001 frequency also turned up.

The J gene is TRBJ2-2, the V gene TRBV10-3; weak D call: TRBD2 (5 bases). The source of this sequence is an adult man with Graves' ophthalmopathy. Sample: peripheral blood. The CDR3 region is CAITEGRNTGELFF. For the CDR3, the DNA is TGTGCCATCACCGAGGGCCGAAACACCGGGGAGCTGTTTTTT.